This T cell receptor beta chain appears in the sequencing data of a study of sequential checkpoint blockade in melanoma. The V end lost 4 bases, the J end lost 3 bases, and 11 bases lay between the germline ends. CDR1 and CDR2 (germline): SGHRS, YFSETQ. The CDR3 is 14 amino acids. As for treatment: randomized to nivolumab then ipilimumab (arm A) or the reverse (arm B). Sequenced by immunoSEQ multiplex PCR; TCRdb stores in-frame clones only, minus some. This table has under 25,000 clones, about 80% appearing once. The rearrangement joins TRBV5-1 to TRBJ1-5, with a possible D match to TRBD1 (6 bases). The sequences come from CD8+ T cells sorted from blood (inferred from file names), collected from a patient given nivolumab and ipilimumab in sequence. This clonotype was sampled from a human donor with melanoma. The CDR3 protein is CASSLGTPNQPQHF. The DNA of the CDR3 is TGCGCCAGCAGCCTAGGGACACCCAATCAGCCCCAGCATTTT.